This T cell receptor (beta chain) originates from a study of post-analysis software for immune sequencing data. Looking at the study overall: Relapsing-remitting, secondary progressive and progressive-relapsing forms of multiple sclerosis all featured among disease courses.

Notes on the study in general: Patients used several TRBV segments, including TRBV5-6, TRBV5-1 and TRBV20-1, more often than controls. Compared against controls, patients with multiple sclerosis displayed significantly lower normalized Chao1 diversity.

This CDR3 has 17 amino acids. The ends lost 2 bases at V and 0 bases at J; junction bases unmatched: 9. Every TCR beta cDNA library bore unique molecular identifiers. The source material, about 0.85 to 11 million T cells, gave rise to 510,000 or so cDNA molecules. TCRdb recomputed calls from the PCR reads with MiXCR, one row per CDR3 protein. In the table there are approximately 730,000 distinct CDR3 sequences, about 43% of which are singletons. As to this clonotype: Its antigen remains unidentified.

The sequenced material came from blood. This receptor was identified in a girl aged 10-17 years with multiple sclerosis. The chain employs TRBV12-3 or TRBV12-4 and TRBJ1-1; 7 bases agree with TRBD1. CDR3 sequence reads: CASSLIAGDSLNTEAFF. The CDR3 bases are TGTGCCAGCAGTTTAATTGCCGGGGACAGCTTGAACACTGAAGCTTTCTTT.